The next 9 T cell receptor beta chains were all read from a single sample in a study of T cell responses to AZD1222 COVID-19 vaccine. Clones were read by immunoSEQ multiplex PCR, and TCRdb kept only the in-frame ones, dropping some. The table shows some 150,000 clones, with roughly nine tenths occurring only once. The material sequenced was peripheral blood, taken on day 0 of MenACWY control vaccination. The receptors come from an adult in good health.

The chain joins TRBV11-2 to TRBJ2-2, with a possible D match to TRBD2 (5 bases). CDR3 length equals 16 residues. CDR1 is SGHAT and CDR2 is FQNNGV in the germline V gene. Trimming removed 5 bases at V and 4 bases at J, with 17 bases between. CDR3 in amino acids: CASSPLLSGVTGELFF. The DNA for the CDR3 is TGTGCCAGCAGCCCGTTACTGAGCGGAGTCACCGGGGAGCTGTTTTTT.

V gene TRBV5-8 combines with J gene TRBJ1-2; no clear D gene. Deletions cut 4 bases from V and 1 base from J, with 8 bases between. Germline-derived CDR1 and CDR2 are SGHTS and YDEGEE. The CDR3 contains 13 residues. The CDR3 coding sequence is TGTGCCAGCAGCCTCCTCAATAACTATGGCTACACCTTC. It specifies CASSLLNNYGYTF.

The CDR3 sequence is CASSLTGPRGYTF. CDR3 nucleotide sequence: TGTGCCAGCAGCTTGACAGGGCCGAGAGGCTACACCTTC. V and J are TRBV7-2 and TRBJ1-2, with 7 bases aligning to TRBD1. Per germline, CDR1 SGHTA and CDR2 FQGNSA. The trim removed 3 bases at V and 8 bases at J, leaving 6 bases unmatched. The CDR3 length is 13 residues.

The rearrangement uses TRBV14 and TRBJ1-2, with 7 bases aligning to TRBD1. Losses at the gene ends were 4 bases for V and 8 bases for J; bases not matched to a gene: 10. From germline, CDR1 is SGHDN and CDR2 FVKESK. The CDR3 has 14 amino acids. The CDR3 reads CASSPQGVLTGYTF. The CDR3 DNA reads TGTGCCAGCAGCCCGCAGGGGGTTCTAACGGGCTACACCTTC.

The rearrangement uses TRBV6-6 and TRBJ2-4; the D gene could be TRBD1 or TRBD2 (5 bases each). V lost 0 bases, J lost 1 base, and 7 bases lay in between. The CDR3 extends over 15 amino acids. CDR1 and CDR2 (germline): MNHNY, SVGAGI (reference sequence). CDR3 DNA: TGTGCCAGCAGTTACTCCGAGGGGGCCAAAAACATTCAGTACTTC. This sequence encodes CASSYSEGAKNIQYF.

This rearrangement joins TRBV3-1 (or the pseudogene TRBV3-2) to TRBJ1-4; 8 nucleotides align to TRBD1. After removal of 4 bases from V and 7 bases from J, the junction contained 8 bases not matched to a gene. CDR3 length: 15 amino acids. Germline assignment: CDR1 LGHDT and CDR2 YNNKEL (reference sequence). CDR3 bases: TGTGCCAGCAGCCTTACCGGGACAGGCGTTGAAAAACTGTTTTTT. Amino acids: CASSLTGTGVEKLFF.

This clone has just a few counts. The rearrangement uses TRBV30 and TRBJ1-2; D may be TRBD1 (6 bases). V was pared by 7 bases and J by 7 bases, with 34 bases between. Germline values: CDR1 GTSNPN, CDR2 SVGIG (reference sequence). The CDR3 length is 18 residues. The CDR3, as DNA: TGTGCCTCGTCTGGAGGCGGTTTAGTCGGGGGGCGATCGAGTGGCTACACCTTC. Translation: CASSGGGLVGGRSSGYTF.

Points on this clone: The sample has other DNA sequences that encode this CDR3 too. The V call is TRBV19, the J call TRBJ2-1; D may be TRBD2 (6 bases). V dropped 1 base and J dropped 3 bases, with 7 bases sitting between them. From germline, CDR1 is LNHDA and CDR2 SQIVND (reference sequence). The length of the CDR3 is 14 residues. The CDR3 loop reads CASSIGGDYNEQFF. CDR3 DNA: TGTGCCAGTAGTATAGGGGGGGACTACAATGAGCAGTTCTTC.

The chain combines TRBV12-5 with TRBJ2-2; D not resolved. Per germline, CDR1 LGHNT and CDR2 FRNRAP. The CDR3 runs to 15 residues. V lost 0 bases and J lost 3, with 8 bases in between. Written as DNA, the CDR3 is TGTGCTAGTGGTTTGGTACATGGGGACACCGGGGAGCTGTTTTTT. Its protein is CASGLVHGDTGELFF.